This is a list of T cell receptor beta chains from one sample in a study of cytomegalovirus exposure and HLA in healthy donors. The data were produced by immunoSEQ multiplex PCR, yet TCRdb's version contains in-frame clones alone and is incomplete. The data include 70,000 to 75,000 clones; the top ten clones carry over 3%. Sequenced sample: PBMCs. The receptors were gathered from a female donor in good health and CMV-seropositive. Each CDR3 is given with its conserved first and last residue. Each record gives: V gene, D gene, clone size, J gene, CDR3 protein, CDR3 DNA. D genes are given only for firm matches. Clone size is shown for a subset of rows, as once, few, many or a class of expanded clone.

>TRBV7-3|-|-|TRBJ2-1
CASSPTDYSDNEQFF
TGTGCCAGCAGTCCTACAGATTACTCCGACAATGAGCAGTTCTTC
>TRBV19|TRBD2|-|TRBJ2-2
CASSRVAGITGELFF
TGTGCCAGTAGTAGAGTAGCGGGAATTACCGGGGAGCTGTTTTTT
>TRBV9|TRBD2|-|TRBJ2-3
CASTLRGGTDTQYF
TGTGCCAGCACACTCCGGGGGGGCACAGATACGCAGTATTTT
>TRBV5-1|-|-|TRBJ2-5
CASSWADRRYQETQYF
TGCGCCAGCAGCTGGGCGGACAGACGGTACCAAGAGACCCAGTACTTC
>TRBV29-1|-|-|TRBJ2-6
CSVVTGSGANVLTF
TGCAGCGTGGTAACAGGGTCTGGGGCCAACGTCCTGACTTTC
>TRBV19|-|-|TRBJ1-5
CASSSRSNQPQHF
TGTGCCAGTAGTTCACGGAGCAATCAGCCCCAGCATTTT
>TRBV18|TRBD1|-|TRBJ2-7
CASSPYGTGDTYEQYF
TGTGCCAGCTCACCATACGGGACAGGCGATACCTACGAGCAGTACTTC
>TRBV4-1|TRBD1|-|TRBJ1-3
CATSNPGTGVNTIYF
TGCGCCACCTCTAACCCTGGGACAGGGGTAAACACCATATATTTT
>TRBV5-1|-|-|TRBJ2-3
CASSFQPAGDSDTQYF
TGCGCCAGCAGCTTTCAACCCGCCGGGGATTCAGATACGCAGTATTTT
>TRBV11-3|-|-|TRBJ2-5
CASSLGFSGQETQYF
TGTGCCAGCAGCTTAGGTTTTTCGGGACAAGAGACCCAGTACTTC
>TRBV7-9|TRBD2|-|TRBJ2-3
CASSHSSGGPTADTQYF
TGTGCCAGCAGCCATTCTAGCGGGGGGCCCACAGCAGATACGCAGTATTTT
>TRBV19|TRBD1|-|TRBJ1-4
CASSEDRAAGKLFF
TGTGCCAGTAGCGAAGACAGGGCCGCCGGAAAACTGTTTTTT
>TRBV18|-|-|TRBJ2-7
CASSPTSGFRGEQYF
TGTGCCAGCTCACCAACCTCAGGGTTTCGTGGCGAGCAGTACTTC
>TRBV18|TRBD1|-|TRBJ2-7
CASSQSLHLNLGQGIYEQYF
TGTGCCAGCTCGCAATCACTACACTTAAACCTGGGACAGGGAATCTACGAGCAGTACTTC
>TRBV28|-|-|TRBJ2-5
CASSLRSQYF
TGTGCCAGCAGTTTGAGGTCCCAGTACTTC
>TRBV18|-|-|TRBJ1-1
CASSPPIIQGNTEAFF
TGTGCCAGCTCACCCCCCATAATACAGGGGAACACTGAAGCTTTCTTT
>TRBV2|TRBD1|-|TRBJ2-3
CASNRRGHDTQYF
TGTGCCAGCAACAGAAGGGGGCACGATACGCAGTATTTT
>TRBV19|-|-|TRBJ2-2
CASSIQGRIPDTGELFF
TGTGCCAGTAGTATTCAGGGCCGAATACCGGACACCGGGGAGCTGTTTTTT
>TRBV21-1|-|medium-sized|TRBJ2-4
CASSKKNVGSNKNIQYF
TGTGCCAGCAGCAAAAAGAACGTTGGCTCGAATAAAAACATTCAGTACTTC
>TRBV28|-|-|TRBJ2-1
CASSSRVTDNEQFF
TGTGCCAGCAGTTCCAGGGTAACCGACAATGAGCAGTTCTTC
>TRBV6-5|TRBD2|-|TRBJ2-1
CASRRLAGEGEQFF
TGTGCCAGCAGGAGACTAGCGGGGGAGGGTGAGCAGTTCTTC
>TRBV19|-|-|TRBJ2-1
CASSIDAGYSYNEQFF
TGTGCCAGTAGTATAGATGCAGGGTACTCCTACAATGAGCAGTTCTTC
>TRBV19|TRBD1|-|TRBJ2-3
CASSTGNRGRRDTQYF
TGTGCCAGTAGTACAGGGAACAGGGGGCGCAGAGATACGCAGTATTTT
>TRBV6-5|-|-|TRBJ1-1
CASSYSGRGAFF
TGTGCCAGCAGTTACTCTGGCAGGGGAGCTTTCTTT
>TRBV9|-|-|TRBJ2-6
CASSVETGGANVLTF
TGTGCCAGCAGCGTAGAAACAGGCGGAGCCAACGTCCTGACTTTC
>TRBV29-1|-|-|TRBJ1-1
CSVPGTVNTEAFF
TGCAGCGTTCCCGGGACTGTGAACACTGAAGCTTTCTTT
>TRBV5-4|TRBD1|-|TRBJ2-7
CASSRAWTGAPRDEQYF
TGTGCCAGCAGCCGGGCCTGGACAGGGGCCCCTCGGGACGAGCAGTACTTC
>TRBV18|TRBD2|-|TRBJ2-5
CASSPRGSQETQYF
TGTGCCAGCTCACCACGCGGGAGCCAAGAGACCCAGTACTTC
>TRBV21-1|-|-|TRBJ1-1
CASRKRTGGQMNTEAFF
TGTGCCAGCAGGAAAAGGACAGGGGGTCAGATGAACACTGAAGCTTTCTTT
>TRBV4-2|-|-|TRBJ2-7
CASSPPASAYEQYF
TGTGCCAGCAGCCCTCCGGCGAGCGCCTACGAGCAGTACTTC
>TRBV19|TRBD1|-|TRBJ2-1
CASSSGQVKPGRYNEQFF
TGTGCCAGTAGTAGCGGACAGGTAAAGCCGGGACGCTACAATGAGCAGTTCTTC
>TRBV18|TRBD1|-|TRBJ1-1
CASSRMGQGGNTEAFF
TGTGCCAGCTCGCGGATGGGACAGGGGGGGAACACTGAAGCTTTCTTT
>TRBV7-9|-|-|TRBJ2-1
CASSGGSRVNEQFF
TGTGCCAGCTCGGGGGGCTCTCGCGTAAACGAGCAGTTCTTC
>TRBV5-4|TRBD2|-|TRBJ2-5
CASSLGLAGAQETQYF
TGTGCCAGCAGCTTGGGACTAGCGGGGGCACAAGAGACCCAGTACTTC
>TRBV19|TRBD1|-|TRBJ1-2
CASSDPRTGTPNYGYTF
TGTGCCAGTAGTGATCCAAGGACAGGGACGCCTAACTATGGCTACACCTTC
>TRBV6-5|-|-|TRBJ2-5
CASGDRPLGRSQYF
TGTGCCAGCGGCGACAGGCCTTTGGGAAGGTCCCAGTACTTC
>TRBV7-9|TRBD2|-|TRBJ2-1
CASSSPPGTSGASYNEQFF
TGTGCCAGCAGCTCCCCCCCAGGGACTAGCGGTGCGTCCTACAATGAGCAGTTCTTC
>TRBV18|TRBD1|-|TRBJ2-3
CASSPRTGAGTDTQYF
TGTGCCAGCTCACCCCGGACAGGAGCCGGCACAGATACGCAGTATTTT
>TRBV20-1|-|-|TRBJ2-1
CSGGLAAQFF
TGCAGTGGTGGGCTAGCAGCGCAGTTCTTC
>TRBV9|TRBD1|-|TRBJ2-2
CASSGLLGWDRGTGELFF
TGTGCCAGCAGCGGCTTACTGGGATGGGACAGGGGCACCGGGGAGCTGTTTTTT
>TRBV5-6|TRBD1|-|TRBJ2-5
CASSLVGQDSFQETQYF
TGTGCCAGCAGCTTGGTCGGACAGGACAGCTTCCAAGAGACCCAGTACTTC
>TRBV13|TRBD1|-|TRBJ2-5
CASSGRQGETQYF
TGTGCCAGCAGCGGAAGACAGGGAGAGACCCAGTACTTC
>TRBV28|-|-|TRBJ1-2
CASRILGVGYGYTF
TGTGCCAGCAGAATCCTCGGGGTCGGCTATGGCTACACCTTC
>TRBV18|TRBD1|-|TRBJ1-4
CASSPLQGATNEKLFF
TGTGCCAGCTCACCACTGCAGGGGGCGACTAATGAAAAACTGTTTTTT
>TRBV4-3|TRBD2|-|TRBJ2-2
CASSQVAGGRTGELFF
TGCGCCAGCAGCCAAGTCGCGGGGGGCCGTACCGGGGAGCTGTTTTTT
>TRBV27|-|-|TRBJ2-2
CASSLATLGWVRTGELFF
TGTGCCAGCAGTTTAGCCACTCTCGGGTGGGTAAGGACCGGGGAGCTGTTTTTT
>TRBV5-4|TRBD1|-|TRBJ1-1
CASRGDSGAFF
TGTGCCAGCAGGGGGGACAGTGGAGCTTTCTTT
>TRBV29-1|TRBD1|-|TRBJ2-1
CSVGEGTGHNEQFF
TGCAGCGTTGGGGAGGGGACAGGGCACAATGAGCAGTTCTTC
>TRBV19|-|-|TRBJ1-2
CAGGRDYGYTF
TGTGCCGGAGGACGGGACTATGGCTACACCTTC
>TRBV28|TRBD1|-|TRBJ1-1
CASRIDRVNTEAFF
TGTGCCAGCAGGATCGACAGGGTGAACACTGAAGCTTTCTTT
>TRBV2|-|-|TRBJ2-6
CASRRRRGSGANVLTF
TGTGCCAGCAGAAGGCGACGGGGCTCTGGGGCCAACGTCCTGACTTTC
>TRBV27|TRBD1|-|TRBJ2-7
CASSAGQGPYEQYF
TGTGCCAGCAGTGCGGGACAGGGACCCTACGAGCAGTACTTC
>TRBV6-4|-|-|TRBJ1-5
CASRNGLAQPQHF
TGTGCCAGCAGAAACGGGTTGGCACAGCCCCAGCATTTT
>TRBV29-1|-|-|TRBJ1-1
CSVEVENTEAFF
TGCAGCGTTGAGGTAGAGAACACTGAAGCTTTCTTT
>TRBV9|-|-|TRBJ2-7
CASSFRLILGQIREYF
TGTGCCAGCAGCTTCCGGTTGATTCTCGGACAGATTAGGGAGTACTTC
>TRBV6-1|-|-|TRBJ1-5
CASSEVWGYSNQPQHF
TGTGCCAGCAGTGAAGTTTGGGGCTATAGCAATCAGCCCCAGCATTTT
>TRBV29-1|TRBD2|-|TRBJ2-7
CSVQLAGASYEQYF
TGCAGCGTTCAACTAGCGGGCGCCTCCTACGAGCAGTACTTC
>TRBV5-1|-|-|TRBJ1-1
CASIQGVNTEAFF
TGCGCCAGTATTCAGGGCGTGAACACTGAAGCTTTCTTT